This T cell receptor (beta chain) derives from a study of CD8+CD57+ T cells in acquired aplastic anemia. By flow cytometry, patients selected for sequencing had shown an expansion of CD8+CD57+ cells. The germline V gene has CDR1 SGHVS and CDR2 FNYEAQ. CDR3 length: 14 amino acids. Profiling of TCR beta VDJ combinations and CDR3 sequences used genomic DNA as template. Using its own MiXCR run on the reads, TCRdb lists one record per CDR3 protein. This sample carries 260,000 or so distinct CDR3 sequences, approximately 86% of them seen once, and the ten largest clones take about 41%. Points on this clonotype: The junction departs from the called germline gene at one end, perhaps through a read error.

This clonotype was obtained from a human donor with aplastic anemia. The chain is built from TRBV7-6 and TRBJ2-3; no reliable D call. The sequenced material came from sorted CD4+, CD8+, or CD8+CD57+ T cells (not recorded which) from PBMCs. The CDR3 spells CASSLALGPDKQYF. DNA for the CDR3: TGTGCCAGCAGCTTAGCGTTAGGTCCCGATAAGCAGTATTTT. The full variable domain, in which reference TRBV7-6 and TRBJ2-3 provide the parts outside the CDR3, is GAGVSQSPRYKVTKRGQDVALRCDPISGHVSLYWYRQALGQGPEFLTYFNYEAQQDKSGLPNDRFSAERPEGSISTLTIQRTEQRDSAMYRCASSLALGPDKQYFGPGTRLTVL.